The 5 T cell receptor beta chains in this list originate from one sample, sequenced in a study of blood T cell repertoires in COVID-19. The assay was immunoSEQ multiplex PCR, and TCRdb's table has in-frame clones only and misses some. The table includes 37,000 or so clones, more than 85% detected once. Material for sequencing was peripheral blood. The receptors shown here come from a man between 65 and 85 years old with acute or convalescent COVID-19.

This chain uses TRBV30 with TRBJ1-2; D gene ambiguous. The CDR3 covers 13 residues. Germline assignment: CDR1 GTSNPN and CDR2 SVGIG (reference sequence). V dropped 4 bases and J dropped 6 bases, with 15 bases sitting between them. The CDR3 protein is CAWTIGGWNGYTF. The CDR3 nucleotides read TGTGCCTGGACCATAGGCGGGTGGAATGGCTACACCTTC.

The chain uses TRBV7-2 and TRBJ2-3; the D gene is possibly TRBD1 (6 bases). Germline V lookup: CDR1 SGHTA, CDR2 FQGNSA. With 5 bases removed from V and 9 bases from J, the gap between germline ends came to 15 bases. CDR3 length: 13 residues. The CDR3 loop reads CASSESQGRTQYF. CDR3 nucleotide sequence: TGTGCCAGCAGCGAGAGTCAGGGGAGAACGCAGTATTTT.

The CDR3 DNA reads as TGTGCCTGGATTCGGGGGGCTGGACGTGAAGCTTTCTTT. Translation gives CAWIRGAGREAFF. The rearrangement joins TRBV30 to TRBJ1-1; D is perhaps TRBD1 (6 bases). Trimming removed 4 bases from V and 7 bases from J, with 16 bases in between. Germline CDR1 reads GTSNPN; CDR2 reads SVGIG (reference sequence). CDR3 size: 13 residues.

V usage is TRBV6-2 or TRBV6-3 and J usage is TRBJ2-7, with TRBD2 matching 7 bases. The V segment lost 2 bases and the J segment 5 bases; nucleotides outside the gene matches: 3. This CDR3 comprises 13 residues. Germline values: CDR1 MNHEY, CDR2 SVGEGT. The CDR3 reads CASSYGREHEQYF. The DNA of the CDR3 is TGTGCCAGCAGTTACGGGCGGGAGCACGAGCAGTACTTC.

The V and J genes are TRBV28 and TRBJ2-2; a weak D match, TRBD2 (6 bases). The CDR3 sequence is 16 residues long. V gave up 6 bases and J gave up 2 bases, with 16 bases separating them. Per germline, CDR1 MDHEN and CDR2 SYDVKM. The CDR3 loop reads CASSPSGSGNTGELFF. The CDR3 DNA is TGTGCCAGCAGCCCGTCGGGTAGCGGAAACACCGGGGAGCTGTTTTTT.